This T cell receptor beta chain came from a study of blood T cells in healthy people across ages (dated by TCRdb to 2014 to 2015). At the level of the whole study: In model experiments, template switching captured roughly one uniquely barcoded TCR beta cDNA molecule for every two T cells. Using deep sequencing normalized with unique cDNA molecular identifiers, the study measured how TCR beta repertoire diversity changes with age. Donors were grouped into four age groups: young (average roughly 17 years), middle-aged (39), aged (around 60) and long-lived (over 80). To avoid experimental bias, donors of different ages were spread randomly across the sequencing lanes. Using the same blood draw, the study looked at two additional independent replicas of 1 million unique cDNA reads for two donors, one aged 18 to 30 and the other aged 80 or older. The paper as a whole reports these results and caveats: Because donor CMV infection status was unknown, age-related changes in expanded clonotypes were potentially confounded. Observed TCR beta diversity per million T cells fell roughly linearly with age, and a significant reduction was already apparent by age roughly 40. Estimates of total diversity from one million sequenced T cells were regarded as lower bounds and underestimates. Since profiling was done on bulk unsorted PBMCs, naive and antigen-experienced compartments could not be conclusively compared. Observed TCR beta diversity correlated strongly with the percentage of naive T cells measured by flow cytometry. Compared with the aged group, the long-lived group had more naive CD4+ T cells, fewer expanded clones and increased TCR diversity, suggesting age selection.

The donors were around 39 Caucasian individuals from Russia, aged roughly 6 to 100 years, who were systemically healthy. Each donor gave 8 to 10 milliliters of peripheral blood, collected into EDTA-treated Vacutainer tubes. PBMCs were isolated by Ficoll-Paque density-gradient centrifugation, with at least 7 million obtained per sample. Total RNA was extracted from PBMCs with Trizol reagent, with at least 6 micrograms obtained per sample. For every donor, flow cytometry on a PBMC aliquot measured the percentage of naive CD45RAhigh/CD27high T cells. The CDR3 spans 15 residues, from the cysteine through the phenylalanine. Only CDR3 DNA remains: 45 bases, in frame from the first base. CDR1 and CDR2, looked up from the germline V gene (reference sequence), are SEHNR and FQNEAQ. Trimming takes 5 bases off V and 5 bases off J; junction bases not matched to a gene: 8. To note about this clonotype: Its cognate antigen has yet to be identified. The record has no base qualities; no much larger clone is one base away.

The method behind the library was 5' RACE. Instrument used: Illumina HiSeq 2500. A second PCR of about 6 to 12 cycles was run with a J-beta primer mix and a sample-barcoded 5' primer. Each TCR beta cDNA molecule received a unique molecular identifier from a template-switch 5' adaptor carrying 12 random nucleotides. Each sample yielded at least 2.5 million CDR3-containing paired-end reads. The Mint cDNA synthesis kit, primed by a TRBC-specific oligonucleotide, was used to synthesize first-strand cDNA from all RNA. Following uracil-DNA glycosylase treatment, a first 18-cycle PCR with universal primers M1SS and BC2_uni_R was performed on all cDNA. Per the original workflow: For normalization, 1 million high-quality reads, each with a distinct molecular identifier, were randomly selected from each sample. Reads sharing molecular identifiers were discarded rather than binned into consensus sequences. MiTCR, with a Q25 quality threshold and the strictest error-elimination algorithm, was used for CDR3 identification, clonotype clustering and error correction. Lower-bound total TCR beta diversity was estimated with a nonparametric unseen species model using Euler transformation. TCRdb redid the processing of the public reads, applying fastp at Q25 and MiXCR, and retained in-frame beta chains. Each entry is one CDR3 protein sequence, shown with its most common DNA and genes. TCRdb's processing, not the authors', yielded these V and J calls. The sample yields hundreds of thousands of distinct CDR3 sequences; 40% to 50% were counted once. Nearly 20% of the sample belongs to the ten largest clones.

What was sequenced was blood. In this chain, TRBV7-9 is recombined with TRBJ1-4, and 7 junction bases match TRBD1. This clonotype was obtained from a man aged 60 to 69 in good health. The DNA sequence is as follows: TGTGCCAGCAGCACCTGGGACAGCTCAAATGAAAAACTGTTTTTT. Its amino acids are CASSTWDSSNEKLFF. Beyond the CDR3, the reference TRBV7-9 and TRBJ1-4 genes provide the residues; the full variable domain reads: DTGVSQNPRHKITKRGQNVTFRCDPISEHNRLYWYRQTLGQGPEFLTYFQNEAQLEKSRLLSDRFSAERPKGSFSTLEIQRTEQGDSAMYLCASSTWDSSNEKLFFGSGTQLSVL.